This is a list of T cell receptor beta chains from one sample in a study of shared clonotypes between healthy human individuals. Only in-frame clones appear in the TCRdb table, and some are missing; sequencing was by immunoSEQ multiplex PCR. The data hold roughly 2.2 million clones, with just under 95% observed a single time. Sequenced material: naive CD4+ T cells from PBMCs. The receptor set was obtained from a man aged 18-30 years in good health. Some clones in this sample may be carry-over from other donors' samples. CDR3s include the opening cysteine and the closing phenylalanine or tryptophan. A D gene is named only where the DNA matches it firmly. For some rows the clone size is stated as once, few or many, or as a class when expanded; others skip it.

TRBD2,.,TRBV6-4,TRBJ2-7,CASSDEWEREGHYEQYF,TGTGCCAGCAGTGACGAGTGGGAGCGGGAGGGCCACTACGAGCAGTACTTC
.,once,TRBV6-5,TRBJ2-3,CASSYGADTDTQYF,TGTGCCAGCAGTTACGGAGCGGACACAGATACGCAGTATTTT
TRBD2,.,TRBV19,TRBJ2-7,CASSPGGGRTYEQYF,TGTGCCAGTAGCCCCGGGGGGGGCAGAACGTACGAGCAGTACTTC
.,.,TRBV6-1,TRBJ2-7,CASSPPDRYYEQYF,TGTGCCAGCAGTCCCCCGGACAGATACTACGAGCAGTACTTC
.,.,TRBV19,TRBJ2-7,CASSIGLTGDTYEQYF,TGTGCCAGTAGTATTGGTTTGACGGGAGATACCTACGAGCAGTACTTC
TRBD1,.,TRBV19,TRBJ1-5,CGTGAYQPQHF,TGTGGGACAGGGGCCTATCAGCCCCAGCATTTT
.,.,TRBV6-4,TRBJ1-1,CANSGTRGTEAFF,TGTGCCAACAGTGGGACCAGAGGGACTGAAGCTTTCTTT
.,.,TRBV30,TRBJ1-2,CAWSEDVTSYGYTF,TGTGCCTGGAGCGAAGATGTGACAAGCTATGGCTACACCTTC
.,.,TRBV7-3,TRBJ2-2,CASSPTALPNTGELFF,TGTGCCAGCAGCCCGACAGCGCTCCCGAACACCGGGGAGCTGTTTTTT
.,.,TRBV11-2,TRBJ2-7,CASSLGYLTGSYEQYF,TGTGCCAGCAGCTTAGGGTATCTAACAGGCTCCTACGAGCAGTACTTC
TRBD2,.,TRBV18,TRBJ2-7,CASSPTSGSYEQYF,TGTGCCAGCTCACCGACTAGCGGGAGCTACGAGCAGTACTTC
.,.,TRBV4-2,TRBJ2-2,CASSQEAQDIINTGELFF,TGTGCCAGCAGCCAAGAGGCGCAGGATATAATCAACACCGGGGAGCTGTTTTTT
.,.,TRBV7-2,TRBJ1-2,CASSLEQGPYGYTF,TGTGCCAGCAGCTTAGAGCAGGGACCCTATGGCTACACCTTC
.,.,TRBV4-3,TRBJ1-2,CASSQEGRAYGYTF,TGCGCCAGCAGCCAAGAGGGCAGGGCCTATGGCTACACCTTC
.,.,TRBV10-3,TRBJ1-2,CAIRVTVNYGYTF,TGTGCCATCAGAGTGACAGTCAACTATGGCTACACCTTC
.,.,TRBV28,TRBJ2-3,CASSSPTPTTDTQYF,TGTGCCAGCAGTTCTCCGACACCTACCACAGATACGCAGTATTTT
TRBD2,once,TRBV5-1,TRBJ2-1,CASSLGSGRAGEQFF,TGCGCCAGCAGCTTGGGTAGCGGGAGGGCCGGTGAGCAGTTCTTC
TRBD1,.,TRBV6-1,TRBJ1-3,CASSLLQGNLYF,TGTGCCAGCAGTTTACTACAGGGGAACCTTTATTTT
.,once,TRBV5-6,TRBJ2-1,CASSLGPSSYNEQFF,TGTGCCAGCAGCTTGGGTCCGAGCTCCTACAATGAGCAGTTCTTC
TRBD1,.,TRBV5-1,TRBJ1-2,CASSRGQGENYGYTF,TGCGCCAGCAGCCGCGGACAGGGAGAAAACTATGGCTACACCTTC
.,.,TRBV7-3,TRBJ2-2,CASSLRRGGTGELFF,TGTGCCAGCAGCTTACGCAGGGGTGGCACCGGGGAGCTGTTTTTT
TRBD2,.,TRBV11-2,TRBJ2-1,CASSLTSGIVDEQFF,TGTGCCAGCAGCTTGACTAGCGGGATTGTGGATGAGCAGTTCTTC
.,.,TRBV5-1,TRBJ1-4,CASSLAGDNEKLFF,TGCGCCAGCAGCTTGGCAGGGGATAATGAAAAACTGTTTTTT
.,.,TRBV6-6,TRBJ2-7,CASSRVGTGEYEQYF,TGTGCCAGCAGTCGGGTTGGGACGGGAGAGTACGAGCAGTACTTC
TRBD1,.,TRBV30,TRBJ1-3,CAWSLTGVGNTIYF,TGTGCCTGGAGTTTAACAGGGGTAGGAAACACCATATATTTT
.,.,TRBV7-9,TRBJ1-2,CASSSREGVGYTF,TGTGCCAGCAGCAGCAGGGAAGGAGTTGGCTACACCTTC
.,few,TRBV30,TRBJ1-1,CAWSVGMSRTEAFF,TGTGCCTGGAGTGTGGGTATGTCACGCACTGAAGCTTTCTTT
.,.,TRBV18,TRBJ2-3,CASSPVAATGGDTQYF,TGTGCCAGCTCACCAGTAGCGGCCACAGGAGGAGATACGCAGTATTTT
.,.,TRBV18,TRBJ1-3,CASSQGEGNTIYF,TGTGCCAGCTCACAGGGTGAAGGAAACACCATATATTTT
.,.,TRBV6-5,TRBJ2-7,CASSYSGRGESYEQYF,TGTGCCAGCAGTTACTCTGGCAGGGGGGAATCCTACGAGCAGTACTTC
TRBD1,.,TRBV18,TRBJ2-7,CASSQGQSYEQYF,TGTGCCAGCTCACAGGGACAGTCCTACGAGCAGTACTTC
.,few,TRBV7-9,TRBJ1-1,CASWGGKQGNTEAFF,TGTGCCAGCTGGGGTGGGAAACAGGGGAACACTGAAGCTTTCTTT
TRBD1,.,TRBV28,TRBJ2-2,CASRPGGTGELFF,TGTGCCAGCAGGCCAGGGGGTACCGGGGAGCTGTTTTTT
.,.,TRBV7-9,TRBJ1-5,CASTFGAGNQPQHF,TGTGCCAGCACTTTCGGGGCAGGCAATCAGCCCCAGCATTTT
.,.,TRBV29-1,TRBJ1-1,CSVESWAGTTEAFF,TGCAGCGTTGAAAGTTGGGCGGGGACCACTGAAGCTTTCTTT
.,.,TRBV28,TRBJ1-4,CASSLVGNEKLFF,TGTGCCAGCAGTTTGGTCGGAAATGAAAAACTGTTTTTT
TRBD1,.,TRBV5-1,TRBJ2-7,CASSLAEGAEQYF,TGCGCCAGCAGCTTGGCCGAGGGGGCCGAGCAGTACTTC
.,.,TRBV19,TRBJ1-4,CASSTFGKLFF,TGTGCCAGTAGTACCTTTGGAAAACTGTTTTTT
TRBD1,.,TRBV29-1,TRBJ2-7,CSVGQGVREQYF,TGCAGCGTCGGGCAGGGGGTGCGCGAGCAGTACTTC
TRBD1,.,TRBV28,TRBJ1-1,CASTQGGQTGSFF,TGTGCCAGCACCCAGGGGGGTCAGACGGGATCTTTCTTT
.,few,TRBV27,TRBJ1-2,CASSPPPLGVYGYTF,TGTGCCAGCAGTCCCCCGCCGCTAGGCGTCTATGGCTACACCTTC
.,.,TRBV5-4,TRBJ1-1,CASSIRARGWNTEAFF,TGTGCCAGCAGCATCCGGGCCCGGGGTTGGAACACTGAAGCTTTCTTT
.,.,TRBV9,TRBJ2-5,CASSVGVGETQYF,TGTGCCAGCAGCGTAGGAGTTGGGGAGACCCAGTACTTC
.,.,TRBV29-1,TRBJ2-7,CSVVDTANYEQYF,TGCAGCGTTGTTGACACCGCAAACTACGAGCAGTACTTC
.,.,TRBV4-3,TRBJ1-3,CASSQEGHSGNTIYF,TGCGCCAGCAGCCAAGAGGGACATTCTGGAAACACCATATATTTT
.,.,TRBV5-5,TRBJ2-5,CASSFPHTETQYF,TGTGCCAGCAGCTTTCCCCACACAGAGACCCAGTACTTC
.,.,TRBV28,TRBJ1-3,CASSPSGADPRYF,TGTGCCAGCAGTCCATCGGGGGCGGATCCCCGATATTTT
.,.,TRBV5-1,TRBJ2-5,CASSLGSGSSIKETQYF,TGCGCCAGCAGCTTGGGCAGTGGCTCCTCAATAAAAGAGACCCAGTACTTC
.,.,TRBV4-3,TRBJ1-1,CASSPGGSQYTEAFF,TGCGCCAGCAGCCCAGGAGGCTCCCAGTACACTGAAGCTTTCTTT
.,.,TRBV5-1,TRBJ2-5,CASGLTDTTETQYF,TGCGCCAGCGGTTTGACGGACACCACGGAGACCCAGTACTTC
TRBD1,.,TRBV5-1,TRBJ1-2,CASSLDGTAFYGYTF,TGCGCCAGCAGCTTGGATGGGACAGCCTTCTATGGCTACACCTTC
.,.,TRBV7-3,TRBJ2-2,CASSRSGADGTGELFF,TGTGCCAGCAGCCGTAGCGGAGCCGACGGCACCGGGGAGCTGTTTTTT
.,.,TRBV4-1,TRBJ2-7,CASSHAGGAAEQYF,TGCGCCAGCAGCCATGCCGGGGGTGCCGCCGAGCAGTACTTC
.,.,TRBV28,TRBJ2-2,CASSTGFYDTGELFF,TGTGCCAGCAGTACAGGGTTCTACGACACCGGGGAGCTGTTTTTT
.,.,TRBV27,TRBJ2-5,CASSLSWQLQETQYF,TGTGCCAGCAGTTTATCGTGGCAGCTCCAAGAGACCCAGTACTTC
TRBD1,.,TRBV5-5,TRBJ2-5,CASSLGDRGWETQYF,TGTGCCAGCAGCTTGGGTGACAGGGGGTGGGAGACCCAGTACTTC
TRBD1,.,TRBV11-3,TRBJ2-3,CASSLGQGADTQYF,TGTGCCAGCAGCCTCGGACAGGGGGCCGATACGCAGTATTTT